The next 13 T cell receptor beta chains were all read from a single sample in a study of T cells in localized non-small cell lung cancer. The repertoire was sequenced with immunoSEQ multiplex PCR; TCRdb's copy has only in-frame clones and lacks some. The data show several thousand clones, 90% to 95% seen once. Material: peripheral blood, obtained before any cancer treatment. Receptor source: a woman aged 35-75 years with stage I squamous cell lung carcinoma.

The CDR3: CASSLGGEVNLAFF. The CDR3, as DNA: TGTGCCAGCAGCTTGGGGGGAGAGGTAAATTTGGCTTTCTTT. The chain recombines TRBV5-5 with TRBJ1-1; the D is unclear. V gave up 0 bases and J gave up 11 bases, with 17 bases separating them. Germline CDR1 SGHKS, CDR2 YYEKEE (reference sequence). This CDR3 comprises 14 residues.

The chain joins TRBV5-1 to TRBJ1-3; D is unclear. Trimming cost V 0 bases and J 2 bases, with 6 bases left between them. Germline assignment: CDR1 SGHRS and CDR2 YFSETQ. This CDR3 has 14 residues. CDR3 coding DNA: TGCGCCAGCAGCTTGGACCTCCCTGGAAACACCATATATTTT. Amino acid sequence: CASSLDLPGNTIYF.

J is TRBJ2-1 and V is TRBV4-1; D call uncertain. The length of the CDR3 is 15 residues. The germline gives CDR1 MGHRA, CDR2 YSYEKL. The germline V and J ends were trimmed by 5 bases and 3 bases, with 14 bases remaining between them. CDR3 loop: CASSTPERRYNEQFF. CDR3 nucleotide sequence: TGCGCCAGCAGCACCCCGGAGCGCCGCTACAATGAGCAGTTCTTC.

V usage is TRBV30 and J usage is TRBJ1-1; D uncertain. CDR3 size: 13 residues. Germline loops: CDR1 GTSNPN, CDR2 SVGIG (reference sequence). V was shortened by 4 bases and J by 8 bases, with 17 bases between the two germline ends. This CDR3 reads CAWNDLGSSEAFF. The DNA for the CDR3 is TGTGCCTGGAACGACCTTGGATCGTCCGAAGCTTTCTTT.

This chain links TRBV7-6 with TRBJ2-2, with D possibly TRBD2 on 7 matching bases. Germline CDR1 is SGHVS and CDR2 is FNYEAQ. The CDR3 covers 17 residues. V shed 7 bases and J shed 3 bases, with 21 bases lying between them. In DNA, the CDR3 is TGTGCCAGCACCTTCCCCATGGGGAGGGGGTACACCGGGGAGCTGTTTTTT. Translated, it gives CASTFPMGRGYTGELFF.

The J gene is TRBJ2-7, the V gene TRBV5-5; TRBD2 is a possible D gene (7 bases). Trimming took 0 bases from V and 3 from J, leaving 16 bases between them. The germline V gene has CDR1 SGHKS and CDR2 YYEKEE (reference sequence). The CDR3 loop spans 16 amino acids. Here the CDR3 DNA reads TGTGCCAGCAGCTTGGCCCCAGGGGAGGGAGGCTACGAGCAGTACTTC. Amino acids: CASSLAPGEGGYEQYF.

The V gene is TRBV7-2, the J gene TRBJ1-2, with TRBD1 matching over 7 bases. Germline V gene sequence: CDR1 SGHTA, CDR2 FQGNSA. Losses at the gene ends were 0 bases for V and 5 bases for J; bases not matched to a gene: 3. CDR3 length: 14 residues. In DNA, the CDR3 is TGTGCCAGCAGCTTAGCCAGGGGGGAGTATGGCTACACCTTC. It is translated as CASSLARGEYGYTF. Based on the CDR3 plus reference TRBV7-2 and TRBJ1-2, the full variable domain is GAGVSQSPSNKVTEKGKDVELRCDPISGHTALYWYRQSLGQGLEFLIYFQGNSAPDKSGLPSDRFSAERTGGSVSTLTIQRTQQEDSAVYLCASSLARGEYGYTFGSGTRLTVV.

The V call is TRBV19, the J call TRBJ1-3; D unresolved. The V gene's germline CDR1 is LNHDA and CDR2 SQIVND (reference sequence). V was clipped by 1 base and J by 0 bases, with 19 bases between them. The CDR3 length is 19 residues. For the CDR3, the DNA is TGTGCCAGTAGTATAGTTGGGCGTTTGGACGGTCGCTCTGGAAACACCATATATTTT. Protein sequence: CASSIVGRLDGRSGNTIYF.

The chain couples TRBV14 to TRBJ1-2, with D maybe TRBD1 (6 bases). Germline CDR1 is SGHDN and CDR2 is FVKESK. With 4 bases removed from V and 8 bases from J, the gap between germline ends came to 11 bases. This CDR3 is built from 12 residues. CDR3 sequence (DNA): TGTGCCAGCAGCCGGACAGTTGGAGGCTACACCTTC. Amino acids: CASSRTVGGYTF.

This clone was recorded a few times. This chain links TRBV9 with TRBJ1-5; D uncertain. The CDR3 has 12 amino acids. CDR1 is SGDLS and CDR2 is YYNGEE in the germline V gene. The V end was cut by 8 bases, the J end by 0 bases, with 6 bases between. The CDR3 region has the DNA TGTGCCAGGTGGGATAGCAATCAGCCCCAGCATTTT. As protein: CARWDSNQPQHF.

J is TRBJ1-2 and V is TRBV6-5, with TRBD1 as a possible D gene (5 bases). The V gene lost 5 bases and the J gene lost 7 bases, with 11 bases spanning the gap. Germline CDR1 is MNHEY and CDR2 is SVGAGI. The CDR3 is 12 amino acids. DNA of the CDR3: TGTGCCAGCAGTGGAGGGGTACTTGGCTACACCTTC. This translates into CASSGGVLGYTF.

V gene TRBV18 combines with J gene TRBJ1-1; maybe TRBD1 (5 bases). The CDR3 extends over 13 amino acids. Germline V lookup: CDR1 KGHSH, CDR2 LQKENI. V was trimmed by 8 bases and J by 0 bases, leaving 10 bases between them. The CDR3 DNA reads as TGTGCCAGCACACAGGCCTTGAACACTGAAGCTTTCTTT. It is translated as CASTQALNTEAFF.

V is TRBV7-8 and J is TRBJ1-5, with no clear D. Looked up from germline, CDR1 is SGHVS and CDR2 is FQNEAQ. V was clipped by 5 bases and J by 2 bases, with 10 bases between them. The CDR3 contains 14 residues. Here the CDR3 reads CASSPGSGNQPQHF. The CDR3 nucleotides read TGTGCCAGCAGCCCCGGATCGGGCAATCAGCCCCAGCATTTT. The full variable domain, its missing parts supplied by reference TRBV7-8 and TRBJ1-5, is GAGVSQSPRYKVAKRGQDVALRCDPISGHVSLFWYQQALGQGPEFLTYFQNEAQLDKSGLPSDRFFAERPEGSVSTLKIQRTQQEDSAVYLCASSPGSGNQPQHFGDGTRLSIL.